These 6 T cell receptor beta chains were sequenced from one sample in a study of cytomegalovirus exposure and HLA in healthy donors. In the PCR, 60 Vbeta and 13 Jbeta primers were used. Profiled with immunoSEQ multiplex PCR; TCRdb holds only in-frame clones, not every one. In the table there are 150,000 to 200,000 clones, roughly 82% of which are singletons. The sequenced material came from PBMCs. These receptors were collected from a man between 50 and 59 years old in good health and CMV-seropositive.

V and J are TRBV9 and TRBJ2-5; tentative D call: TRBD2 (6 bases). Per germline, CDR1 SGDLS and CDR2 YYNGEE. This CDR3 has 14 residues. The V end was cut by 4 bases, the J end by 3 bases, with 13 bases between. DNA for the CDR3: TGTGCCAGCAGCCACGATTGGGGGGAAGAGACCCAGTACTTC. Translation: CASSHDWGEETQYF.

This clone has a handful of counts. The V call is TRBV25-1, the J call TRBJ2-2, with TRBD2 matching over 13 bases. The germline V gene has CDR1 MGHDK and CDR2 SYGVNS. V shed 4 bases and J 6 bases; nucleotides not matched to a gene: 8. The CDR3 has 17 amino acids. The CDR3 here is CASSGLGLAGVAGELFF. The CDR3, as DNA: TGTGCCAGCAGTGGACTCGGACTAGCGGGAGTGGCCGGGGAGCTGTTTTTT.

The genes are TRBV27 and TRBJ1-5; 9 bases agree with TRBD1. The CDR3 contains 14 residues. Germline CDR1 reads MNHEY; CDR2 reads SMNVEV (reference sequence). V was clipped by 6 bases and J by 7 bases; unmatched bases: 7. The CDR3 sequence: CASSDRGRWQPQHF. DNA for the CDR3: TGTGCCAGCAGCGACAGGGGGAGGTGGCAGCCCCAGCATTTT.

The chain combines TRBV4-1 with TRBJ2-5; possibly TRBD2 for D (6 bases). The CDR3 has 14 amino acids. The V end lost 3 bases, the J end lost 2 bases, and 10 bases lay between the germline ends. In germline, CDR1 is MGHRA, CDR2 YSYEKL. CDR3 protein: CASSQRGTQETQYF. CDR3 nucleotide sequence: TGCGCCAGCAGCCAGCGGGGAACACAAGAGACCCAGTACTTC.

This CDR3 is CASSLDRGGADTQYF. The CDR3 DNA reads TGTGCCAGCAGCCTCGACAGGGGGGGTGCGGATACGCAGTATTTT. The genes are TRBV7-2 and TRBJ2-3; 9 nucleotides line up with TRBD1. The CDR3 is 15 amino acids. Germline V gene sequence: CDR1 SGHTA, CDR2 FQGNSA. The J segment lost 6 bases and the V segment lost 5 bases, leaving 9 bases of the junction unmatched.

This clone was detected only a few times. The genes are TRBV5-1 and TRBJ1-1; 7 bases line up with TRBD1. The CDR3 is 15 residues long. Germline assignment: CDR1 SGHRS and CDR2 YFSETQ. The V and J ends lost 0 bases and 4 bases, in that order; junction bases with no gene match: 6. Here the CDR3 DNA reads TGCGCCAGCAGCTTGGGTGGCAGGGGGTTCACTGAAGCTTTCTTT. It encodes CASSLGGRGFTEAFF.